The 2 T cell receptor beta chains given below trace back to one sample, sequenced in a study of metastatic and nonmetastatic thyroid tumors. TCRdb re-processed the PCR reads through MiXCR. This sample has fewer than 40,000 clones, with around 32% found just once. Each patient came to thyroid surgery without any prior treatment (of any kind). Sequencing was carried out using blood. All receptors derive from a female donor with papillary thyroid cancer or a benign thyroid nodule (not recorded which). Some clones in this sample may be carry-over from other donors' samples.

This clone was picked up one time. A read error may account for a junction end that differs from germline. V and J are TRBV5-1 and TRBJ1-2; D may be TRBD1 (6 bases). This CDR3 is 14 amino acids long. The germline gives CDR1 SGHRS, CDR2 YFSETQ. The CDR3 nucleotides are TGCGCCAGCAGCTTACAGGGAGTGAACTATGACTACACCTTC. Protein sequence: CASSLQGVNYDYTF.

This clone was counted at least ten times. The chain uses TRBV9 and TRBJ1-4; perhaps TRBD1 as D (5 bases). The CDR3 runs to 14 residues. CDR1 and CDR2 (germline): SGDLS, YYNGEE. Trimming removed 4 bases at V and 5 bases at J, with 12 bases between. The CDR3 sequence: CASSWDLQNEKLFF. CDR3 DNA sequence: TGTGCCAGCAGCTGGGACCTCCAGAATGAAAAACTGTTTTTT.